Shown below are 9 T cell receptor beta chains from a single sample sequenced in a study of shared T cell receptors in the human thymus. Generated by immunoSEQ multiplex PCR, the TCRdb table keeps only in-frame clones and is missing some. The table has roughly 700,000 clones, over 75% seen once; the top ten hold 0.0085% to 0.012%. This same sample was also taken into another study, of human thymus T cells.

Sample: thymocytes. The receptors here all came from a boy younger than two with a congenital heart defect.

V and J are TRBV5-1 and TRBJ2-3; 12 positions match TRBD2. CDR3 length equals 16 residues. In germline, CDR1 is SGHRS, CDR2 YFSETQ. V gave up 3 bases and J gave up 4 bases; unmatched junction bases: 6. The CDR3 DNA sequence: TGCGCCAGCAGCTGCCCGACTAGCGGGAGCTCAGATACGCAGTATTTT. This translates into CASSCPTSGSSDTQYF.

The chain joins TRBV5-4 to TRBJ2-1; 12 bases are a match to TRBD2. The CDR3 runs to 16 residues. J gave up 3 bases and V 2 bases, and 3 bases lay outside the gene matches. CDR1 is SGHNT and CDR2 is YYREEE in the germline V gene (reference sequence). The CDR3 spells CASSFASGRDYNEQFF. In DNA, the CDR3 is TGTGCCAGCAGCTTTGCTAGCGGGAGGGACTACAATGAGCAGTTCTTC.

V is TRBV7-2 and J is TRBJ2-7, with 8 bases fitting TRBD1. V shed 1 base, J shed 6 bases, and the junction held 8 bases outside the gene matches. Germline V CDR1 and CDR2: SGHTA, FQGNSA. This CDR3 has 15 residues. CDR3 DNA sequence: TGTGCCAGCAGCTTAGTCCAGGGGGCGCGGCGCGAGCAGTACTTC. Protein sequence: CASSLVQGARREQYF.

The chain is built from TRBV18 and TRBJ2-7; the match to TRBD1 covers 7 bases. V lost 3 bases to trimming and J lost 6 bases; unmatched junction nucleotides: 14. The germline V gene has CDR1 KGHSH and CDR2 LQKENI. The CDR3 length is 16 residues. For the CDR3, the DNA is TGTGCCAGCTCACCTAGGAGGCAGGGGGAAAGGTGCGAGCAGTACTTC. Amino acids: CASSPRRQGERCEQYF. The full variable domain, in which reference TRBV18 and TRBJ2-7 provide the parts outside the CDR3, is NAGVMQNPRHLVRRRGQEARLRCSPMKGHSHVYWYRQLPEEGLKFMVYLQKENIIDESGMPKERFSAEFPKEGPSILRIQQVVRGDSAAYFCASSPRRQGERCEQYFGPGTRLTVT.

The chain links TRBV5-5 to TRBJ2-7; 10 nucleotides agree with TRBD1. V was pared by 4 bases and J by 2 bases, with 3 bases of the junction left unmatched. CDR1 is SGHKS, CDR2 YYEKEE, per germline (reference sequence). CDR3 length: 14 amino acids. DNA of the CDR3: TGTGCCAGCAGCCCGGGACAGGGGCCCTACGAGCAGTACTTC. Protein product: CASSPGQGPYEQYF.

The J gene is TRBJ1-4, the V gene TRBV7-9; 9 nucleotides align to TRBD1. CDR3 length equals 17 residues. Unmatched junction bases numbered 7, after V lost 5 bases and J lost 0 bases. Per germline, CDR1 SEHNR and CDR2 FQNEAQ (reference sequence). CDR3 in DNA: TGTGCCAGCAGCGCCGCCCACAGGGGGCCAACTAATGAAAAACTGTTTTTT. It translates to CASSAAHRGPTNEKLFF. The variable domain in full, completed from reference TRBV7-9 and TRBJ1-4, reads DTGVSQNPRHKITKRGQNVTFRCDPISEHNRLYWYRQTLGQGPEFLTYFQNEAQLEKSRLLSDRFSAERPKGSFSTLEIQRTEQGDSAMYLCASSAAHRGPTNEKLFFGSGTQLSVL.

The rearrangement links TRBV5-1 to TRBJ2-7; TRBD2 might be the D (5 bases). In germline, CDR1 is SGHRS, CDR2 YFSETQ. Trimming removed 4 bases from V and 1 base from J, with 12 bases in between. The CDR3 loop spans 14 amino acids. The CDR3 loop is CASSHGLVSYEQYF. DNA of the CDR3: TGCGCCAGCAGCCACGGACTGGTGTCCTACGAGCAGTACTTC.

This clone was recorded a few times. The V call is TRBV27, the J call TRBJ2-1, with TRBD2 matching over 14 bases. The CDR3 contains 15 residues. The J segment lost 8 bases and the V segment lost 6 bases, leaving 6 bases of the junction unmatched. Germline assignment: CDR1 MNHEY and CDR2 SMNVEV (reference sequence). The CDR3 is CASSQGLAGADEQFF. DNA of the CDR3: TGTGCCAGCAGCCAGGGACTAGCGGGAGCCGATGAGCAGTTCTTC.

The chain uses TRBV30 and TRBJ2-1, with D tentatively TRBD2 (5 bases). Trimming removed 4 bases from V and 1 base from J, with 14 bases in between. This CDR3 contains 15 residues. Germline-derived CDR1 and CDR2 are GTSNPN and SVGIG (reference sequence). The CDR3, as DNA: TGTGCCTGGAAGACCCCCAGCGGATCCTACAATGAGCAGTTCTTC. Amino acid sequence: CAWKTPSGSYNEQFF.